A selection of T cell receptor beta chains follows, all from one sample in a study of T-cell reconstitution after alpha-beta-depleted transplantation in children. A single record per CDR3 protein comes from TCRdb applying MiXCR to the PCR reads. Of about 540,000 distinct CDR3 sequences in the sample, around 18% are singletons; the top ten hold more than 2.5%. The sample here was PBMCs from the stem cell graft donor, taken from the stem cell graft. The receptor set was obtained from a human donor who donated a stem cell graft to a child with acute lymphoblastic leukemia. Each CDR3 is given with its conserved first and last residue. D genes are given only for firm matches. Clone size, where shown, is once, few, many, or a class for clones that have expanded.

v_gene: TRBV2; abundance: -; j_gene: TRBJ1-1; d_gene: -; CDR3nt: TGTGCCTCGCACCCTCCAGGGAACACTGAAGCTTTCTTT; CDR3aa: CASHPPGNTEAFF
v_gene: TRBV5-1; abundance: -; j_gene: TRBJ2-1; d_gene: TRBD1; CDR3nt: TGCGCCAGCAGCTTCCTGTCCCCCGGGACAGTGTCTTACAATGAGCAGTTCTTC; CDR3aa: CASSFLSPGTVSYNEQFF
v_gene: TRBV20-1; abundance: few; j_gene: TRBJ2-2; d_gene: TRBD2; CDR3nt: TGCAGTGCTAGAGTACCAGCGGGAGGGCCACCTGCGAACACCGGGGAGCTGTTTTTT; CDR3aa: CSARVPAGGPPANTGELFF
v_gene: TRBV5-6; abundance: many; j_gene: TRBJ2-7; d_gene: TRBD2; CDR3nt: TGTGCCAGCAGCTTGTCTAGCGGCTACGAGCAGTACTTC; CDR3aa: CASSLSSGYEQYF
v_gene: TRBV4-2; abundance: -; j_gene: TRBJ2-3; d_gene: -; CDR3nt: TGTGCCAGCAGCCAAGATAATGTACGGGCTACAGATACGCAGTATTTT; CDR3aa: CASSQDNVRATDTQYF
v_gene: TRBV29-1; abundance: -; j_gene: TRBJ2-1; d_gene: TRBD1; CDR3nt: TGCAGCGCCGATCCCGGGACAGGGATCAATGAGCAGTTCTTC; CDR3aa: CSADPGTGINEQFF
v_gene: TRBV6-2/TRBV6-3; abundance: -; j_gene: TRBJ2-4; d_gene: TRBD2; CDR3nt: TGTGCCAGCAGTTCCCCGGGACTAGCGGGAGTCAGGGGGACCAAAAACATTCAGTACTTC; CDR3aa: CASSSPGLAGVRGTKNIQYF
v_gene: TRBV5-1; abundance: many; j_gene: TRBJ2-2; d_gene: -; CDR3nt: TGCGCCAGCAGGCAGCCCGGGGAGCTGTTTTTT; CDR3aa: CASRQPGELFF
v_gene: TRBV4-2; abundance: many; j_gene: TRBJ2-1; d_gene: TRBD2; CDR3nt: TGTGCCAGCAGCCATAGCGGGAGCTCCTACAATGAGCAGTTCTTC; CDR3aa: CASSHSGSSYNEQFF
v_gene: TRBV20-1; abundance: few; j_gene: TRBJ2-5; d_gene: TRBD1; CDR3nt: TGCAGTGCGGACAGGAACCAAGAGACCCAGTACTTC; CDR3aa: CSADRNQETQYF
v_gene: TRBV7-9; abundance: -; j_gene: TRBJ1-1; d_gene: -; CDR3nt: TGTGCCAGCAGCTTAGGGGTGGGGCCCACTGAAGCTTTCTTT; CDR3aa: CASSLGVGPTEAFF
v_gene: TRBV7-9; abundance: -; j_gene: TRBJ2-3; d_gene: TRBD2; CDR3nt: TGTGCCAGCACCCTCTCCGGGGGGATAGGCACAGATACGCAGTATTTT; CDR3aa: CASTLSGGIGTDTQYF
v_gene: TRBV4-1; abundance: few; j_gene: TRBJ2-7; d_gene: TRBD2; CDR3nt: TGCGCCAGCAGCCAAGTCGGGACTAGGTTTTTCGAGCAGTACTTC; CDR3aa: CASSQVGTRFFEQYF
v_gene: TRBV4-1; abundance: few; j_gene: TRBJ2-5; d_gene: -; CDR3nt: TGCGCCAGCAGTGTTGCCGAGGGGCAAGAGACCCAGTACTTC; CDR3aa: CASSVAEGQETQYF
v_gene: TRBV5-1; abundance: few; j_gene: TRBJ2-7; d_gene: -; CDR3nt: TGCGCCAGCAGCCTAAGACTAGACTCCTACGAGCAGTACTTC; CDR3aa: CASSLRLDSYEQYF
v_gene: TRBV20-1; abundance: few; j_gene: TRBJ2-1; d_gene: -; CDR3nt: TGCAGTGCTAGGGGTAGCGGACCCTCCTACAATGAGCAGTTCTTC; CDR3aa: CSARGSGPSYNEQFF
v_gene: TRBV9; abundance: -; j_gene: TRBJ2-3; d_gene: TRBD2; CDR3nt: TGTGCCAGCAGCCCCTCAGGTAGGCTAGCGGGCGCCACAGATACGCAGTATTTT; CDR3aa: CASSPSGRLAGATDTQYF
v_gene: TRBV7-7; abundance: many; j_gene: TRBJ2-3; d_gene: -; CDR3nt: TGTGCCAGCAGCTCTGGGTACCTTAGCACAGATACGCAGTATTTT; CDR3aa: CASSSGYLSTDTQYF
v_gene: TRBV29-1; abundance: -; j_gene: TRBJ1-1; d_gene: -; CDR3nt: TGCAGCGTCAATCGGAACACTGAAGCTTTCTTT; CDR3aa: CSVNRNTEAFF
v_gene: TRBV6-2/TRBV6-3; abundance: -; j_gene: TRBJ2-1; d_gene: TRBD2; CDR3nt: TGTGCCAGCGGGGGACTAGCGGGAATCACTGAGCAGTTCTTC; CDR3aa: CASGGLAGITEQFF
v_gene: TRBV3-1; abundance: -; j_gene: TRBJ2-1; d_gene: TRBD2; CDR3nt: TGTGCCAGCAGCCAAGATCAACTAGCGGGAAATTACAATGAGCAGTTCTTC; CDR3aa: CASSQDQLAGNYNEQFF
v_gene: TRBV4-1; abundance: -; j_gene: TRBJ1-1; d_gene: TRBD1; CDR3nt: TGCGCCAGCAGCCAATCGGACAGGGGGTGGGAAGCTTTCTTT; CDR3aa: CASSQSDRGWEAFF
v_gene: TRBV14; abundance: -; j_gene: TRBJ2-2; d_gene: -; CDR3nt: TGTGCCAGCAGCCCCACCGACAGAAACACCGGGGAGCTGTTTTTT; CDR3aa: CASSPTDRNTGELFF
v_gene: TRBV20-1; abundance: few; j_gene: TRBJ2-5; d_gene: -; CDR3nt: TGCAGTGCCCCCCTCGGCAGGGTGGAGACCCAGTACTTC; CDR3aa: CSAPLGRVETQYF
v_gene: TRBV29-1; abundance: few; j_gene: TRBJ2-7; d_gene: -; CDR3nt: TGCAGCGCAGACGGAGGGTACGAGCAGTACTTC; CDR3aa: CSADGGYEQYF
v_gene: TRBV6-2/TRBV6-3; abundance: many; j_gene: TRBJ2-5; d_gene: -; CDR3nt: TGTGCCAGCAGTTACTCGGAGGAGGGAGAGACCCAGTACTTC; CDR3aa: CASSYSEEGETQYF
v_gene: TRBV29-1; abundance: -; j_gene: TRBJ2-5; d_gene: TRBD1; CDR3nt: TGCAGCCAGAGACAGGGGACAGAGACCCAGTACTTC; CDR3aa: CSQRQGTETQYF
v_gene: TRBV11-2; abundance: -; j_gene: TRBJ2-3; d_gene: TRBD2; CDR3nt: TGTGCCAGCAGCTTATCTCCTAGCGGACCCACAGATACGCAGTATTTT; CDR3aa: CASSLSPSGPTDTQYF
v_gene: TRBV6-1; abundance: -; j_gene: TRBJ2-6; d_gene: TRBD1; CDR3nt: TGTGCCAGCAGTCAAAATCCGGACAGGCTAGCTGGGGCCAACGTCCTGACTTTC; CDR3aa: CASSQNPDRLAGANVLTF
v_gene: TRBV5-1; abundance: -; j_gene: TRBJ2-5; d_gene: -; CDR3nt: TGCGCCAGCAGCTTTCAGGGATGGAGTAGAGAGACCCAGTACTTC; CDR3aa: CASSFQGWSRETQYF
v_gene: TRBV10-2; abundance: -; j_gene: TRBJ1-6; d_gene: TRBD1; CDR3nt: TGCGCCAGTTTTGGACAGGGTGGGAATTCACCCCTCCACTTT; CDR3aa: CASFGQGGNSPLHF
v_gene: TRBV6-5; abundance: -; j_gene: TRBJ2-7; d_gene: -; CDR3nt: TGTGCCAGCAGTTCAACTACAGGGTCCCACGAGCAGTACTTC; CDR3aa: CASSSTTGSHEQYF
v_gene: TRBV10-3; abundance: -; j_gene: TRBJ2-1; d_gene: -; CDR3nt: TGTGCCATCAGTGCGATACTAGAAGGTGAGCAGTTCTTC; CDR3aa: CAISAILEGEQFF
v_gene: TRBV12-3/TRBV12-4; abundance: few; j_gene: TRBJ1-3; d_gene: -; CDR3nt: TGTGCCAGCAGTACCCGACAGAAAACGGGAAACACCATATATTTT; CDR3aa: CASSTRQKTGNTIYF
v_gene: TRBV10-3; abundance: few; j_gene: TRBJ2-3; d_gene: TRBD1; CDR3nt: TGTGCCATCAGTGGGCGCACGACAGGGGTGAGCACAGATACGCAGTATTTT; CDR3aa: CAISGRTTGVSTDTQYF
v_gene: TRBV28; abundance: -; j_gene: TRBJ1-5; d_gene: TRBD1; CDR3nt: TGTGCCAGCAGTCTGACAGGGGAATATAGCAATCAGCCCCAGCATTTT; CDR3aa: CASSLTGEYSNQPQHF
v_gene: TRBV10-2; abundance: -; j_gene: TRBJ1-1; d_gene: -; CDR3nt: TGCGCCAGCAGTGGTAATCTTTTAGTTGAAGCTTTCTTT; CDR3aa: CASSGNLLVEAFF
v_gene: TRBV12-3/TRBV12-4; abundance: -; j_gene: TRBJ2-7; d_gene: -; CDR3nt: TGTGCCAGCAGTGCGGGGACAACTAACTCCTACGAGCAGTACTTC; CDR3aa: CASSAGTTNSYEQYF
v_gene: TRBV2; abundance: -; j_gene: TRBJ2-4; d_gene: -; CDR3nt: TGTGCCAGCAGTCGCTCGGAGGCCAGGGGCATTCAGTACTTC; CDR3aa: CASSRSEARGIQYF
v_gene: TRBV25-1; abundance: -; j_gene: TRBJ2-7; d_gene: -; CDR3nt: TGTGCCAGCAGTATCGGGGCAAACTACGAGCAGTACTTC; CDR3aa: CASSIGANYEQYF
v_gene: TRBV18; abundance: -; j_gene: TRBJ1-4; d_gene: -; CDR3nt: TGTGCCAGCTCACAACAGGGCTCGAATGAAAAACTGTTTTTT; CDR3aa: CASSQQGSNEKLFF
v_gene: TRBV20-1; abundance: few; j_gene: TRBJ2-4; d_gene: -; CDR3nt: TGCAGTGCTAGACCCTCGATCCGACCTTTAGCCAAAAACATTCAGTACTTC; CDR3aa: CSARPSIRPLAKNIQYF
v_gene: TRBV20-1; abundance: few; j_gene: TRBJ1-5; d_gene: -; CDR3nt: TGCAGTGCTAGCACCTTAGGTGGGGGCGGTCGCAATCAGCCCCAGCATTTT; CDR3aa: CSASTLGGGGRNQPQHF
v_gene: TRBV29-1; abundance: few; j_gene: TRBJ1-2; d_gene: -; CDR3nt: TGCAGCGTTGTGGGCAGGGGAAAAAACTATGGCTACACCTTC; CDR3aa: CSVVGRGKNYGYTF
v_gene: TRBV2; abundance: once; j_gene: TRBJ2-1; d_gene: -; CDR3nt: TGTGCCAGCAGTGAAGTTTATATGGAGCGGCCGTCAAGTTCCTACAATGAGCAGTTCTTC; CDR3aa: CASSEVYMERPSSSYNEQFF
v_gene: TRBV19; abundance: few; j_gene: TRBJ1-1; d_gene: -; CDR3nt: TGTGCCAGTAGTATAGGAGACAGGCTGGGTACTGAAGCTTTCTTT; CDR3aa: CASSIGDRLGTEAFF
v_gene: TRBV14; abundance: many; j_gene: TRBJ2-7; d_gene: TRBD2; CDR3nt: TGTGCCAGCAGCCAGTCCTCGACTAGCGGGAACAGAAACGAGCAGTACTTC; CDR3aa: CASSQSSTSGNRNEQYF
v_gene: TRBV18; abundance: -; j_gene: TRBJ2-3; d_gene: -; CDR3nt: TGTGCCAGCTCACCTCCTGGGGCCCGCACTAGCACAGATACGCAGTATTTT; CDR3aa: CASSPPGARTSTDTQYF
v_gene: TRBV5-5; abundance: -; j_gene: TRBJ1-4; d_gene: -; CDR3nt: TGTGCCAGCAGCTTGGCTTGGGGAACGGATGAAAAACTGTTTTTT; CDR3aa: CASSLAWGTDEKLFF
v_gene: TRBV14; abundance: few; j_gene: TRBJ2-5; d_gene: -; CDR3nt: TGTGCCAGCAGCCAAGCTCCGGGGAAGACCCAGTACTTC; CDR3aa: CASSQAPGKTQYF